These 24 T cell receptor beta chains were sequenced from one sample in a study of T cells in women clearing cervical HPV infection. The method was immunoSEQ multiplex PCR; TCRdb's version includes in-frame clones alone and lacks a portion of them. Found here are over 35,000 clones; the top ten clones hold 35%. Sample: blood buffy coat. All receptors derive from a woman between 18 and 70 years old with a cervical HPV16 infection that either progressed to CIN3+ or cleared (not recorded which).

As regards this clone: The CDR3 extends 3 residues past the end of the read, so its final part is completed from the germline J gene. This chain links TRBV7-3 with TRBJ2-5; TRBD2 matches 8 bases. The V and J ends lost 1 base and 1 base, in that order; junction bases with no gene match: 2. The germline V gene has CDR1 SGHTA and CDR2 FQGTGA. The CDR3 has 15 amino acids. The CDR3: CASSLISGVQETQYF. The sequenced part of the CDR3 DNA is TGTGCCAGCAGCTTAATTAGCGGGGTCCAAGAGACC.

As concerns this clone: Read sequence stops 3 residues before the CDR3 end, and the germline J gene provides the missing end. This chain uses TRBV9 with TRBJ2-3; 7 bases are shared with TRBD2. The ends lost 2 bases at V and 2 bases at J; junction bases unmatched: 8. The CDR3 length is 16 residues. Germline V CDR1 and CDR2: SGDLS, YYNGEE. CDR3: CASSVSSGIITDTQYF. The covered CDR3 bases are TGTGCCAGCAGCGTTTCCAGCGGGATAATCACAGATACG.

CDR3 protein: CASSLGQGYTEAFF. The DNA read from the CDR3 is TGTGCCAGTAGTCTTGGACAGGGTTACACTGAA. This rearrangement joins TRBV19 to TRBJ1-1; 8 nucleotides agree with TRBD1. The read falls 3 residues short of the CDR3 end, and the missing part is taken from the germline J gene. CDR1 LNHDA and CDR2 SQIVND come from the germline V gene (reference sequence). V lost 5 bases and J lost 3; bases outside the gene matches: 5. The CDR3 sequence is 14 residues long.

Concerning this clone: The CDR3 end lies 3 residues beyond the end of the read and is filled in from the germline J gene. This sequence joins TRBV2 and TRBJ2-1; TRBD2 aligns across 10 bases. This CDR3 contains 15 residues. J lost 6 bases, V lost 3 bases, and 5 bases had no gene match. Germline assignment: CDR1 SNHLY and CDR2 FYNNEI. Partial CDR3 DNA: TGTGCCAGCAGTGATCGGCTAGCGGGGGCCAATGAG. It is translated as CASSDRLAGANE. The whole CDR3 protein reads CASSDRLAGANEQFF.

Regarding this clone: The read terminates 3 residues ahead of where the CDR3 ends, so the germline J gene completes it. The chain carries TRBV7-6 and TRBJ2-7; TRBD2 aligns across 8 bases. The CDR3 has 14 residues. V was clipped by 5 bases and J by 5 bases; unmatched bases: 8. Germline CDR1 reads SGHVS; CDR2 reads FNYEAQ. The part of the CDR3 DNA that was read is TGTGCCAGCAGCCCCCGGGGGGGGCGGGACGAG. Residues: CASSPRGGRDE. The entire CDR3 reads CASSPRGGRDEQYF.

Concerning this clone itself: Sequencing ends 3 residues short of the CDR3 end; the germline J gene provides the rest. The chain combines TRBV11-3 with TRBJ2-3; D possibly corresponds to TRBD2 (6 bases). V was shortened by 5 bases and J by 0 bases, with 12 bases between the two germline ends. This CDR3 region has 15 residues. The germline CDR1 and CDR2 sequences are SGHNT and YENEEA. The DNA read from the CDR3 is TGTGCCAGCAGCGCGGGGACGTTTAGCACAGATACG. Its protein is CASSAGTFSTDT. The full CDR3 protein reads CASSAGTFSTDTQYF. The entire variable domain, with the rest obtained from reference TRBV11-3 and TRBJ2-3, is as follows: EAGVVQSPRYKIIEKKQPVAFWCNPISGHNTLYWYLQNLGQGPELLIRYENEEAVDDSQLPKDRFSAERLKGVDSTLKIQPAELGDSAVYLCASSAGTFSTDTQYFGPGTRLTVL.

CDR3 sequence: CATRGVDRDGTEAFF. The sequenced part of the CDR3 DNA is TGTGCCACCAGAGGGGTCGACAGGGATGGAACTGAA. V gene TRBV19 combines with J gene TRBJ1-1, with 7 bases lining up with TRBD1. The DNA ends 3 residues before the CDR3 does, and the rest of the CDR3 is filled in from the germline J gene. Per germline, CDR1 LNHDA and CDR2 SQIVND (reference sequence). The CDR3 has 15 residues. V shed 10 bases, J shed 5 bases, and the junction held 16 bases outside the gene matches.

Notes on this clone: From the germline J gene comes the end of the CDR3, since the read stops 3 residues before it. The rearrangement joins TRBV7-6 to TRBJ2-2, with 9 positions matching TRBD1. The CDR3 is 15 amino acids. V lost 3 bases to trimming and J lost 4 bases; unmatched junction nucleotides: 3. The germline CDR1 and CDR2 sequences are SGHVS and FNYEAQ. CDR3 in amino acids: CASSLDRGGTGELFF. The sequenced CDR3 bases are TGTGCCAGCAGCTTGGACAGGGGTGGCACCGGGGAG.

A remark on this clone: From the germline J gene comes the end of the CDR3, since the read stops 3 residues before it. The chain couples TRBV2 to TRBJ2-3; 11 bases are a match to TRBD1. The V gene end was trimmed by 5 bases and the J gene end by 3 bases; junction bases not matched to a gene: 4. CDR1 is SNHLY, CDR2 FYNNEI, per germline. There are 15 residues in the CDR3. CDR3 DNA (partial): TGTGCCAGCAGTTTAGGACAGGGGGCAACAGATACG. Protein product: CASSLGQGATDT. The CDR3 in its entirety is CASSLGQGATDTQYF.

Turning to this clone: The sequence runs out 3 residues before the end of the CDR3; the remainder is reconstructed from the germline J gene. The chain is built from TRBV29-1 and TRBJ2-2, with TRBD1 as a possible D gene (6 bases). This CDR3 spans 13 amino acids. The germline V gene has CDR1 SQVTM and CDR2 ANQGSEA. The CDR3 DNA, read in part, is TGCAGCGTTGTGTCAGGGGATAATTCACCG. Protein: CSVVSGDNSP. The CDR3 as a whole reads CSVVSGDNSPLFF.

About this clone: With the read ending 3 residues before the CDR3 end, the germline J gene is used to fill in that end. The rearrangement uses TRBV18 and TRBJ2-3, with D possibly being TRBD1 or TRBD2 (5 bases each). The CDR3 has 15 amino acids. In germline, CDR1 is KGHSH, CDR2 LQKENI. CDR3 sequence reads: CASSQSGKRGQPQYF. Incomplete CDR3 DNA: TGTGCCAGCTCACAATCAGGGAAGAGGGGTCAGCCG.

The CDR3 region is CASFLSGGATGELFF. CDR3 DNA, as far as it was read: TGTGCCAGCTTCCTTAGCGGGGGGGCCACCGGGGAG. The chain employs TRBV28 and TRBJ2-2; TRBD2 matches at 11 bases. The read is 3 residues too short to cover the CDR3 end, so that end is filled in from the germline J gene. The trim removed 8 bases at V and 4 bases at J, leaving 6 bases unmatched. The germline V gene encodes CDR1 MDHEN and CDR2 SYDVKM. The CDR3 loop spans 15 amino acids. Looking up the rest from reference TRBV28 and TRBJ2-2 gives the full variable domain: DVKVTQSSRYLVKRTGEKVFLECVQDMDHENMFWYRQDPGLGLRLIYFSYDVKMKEKGDIPEGYSVSREKKERFSLILESASTNQTSMYLCASFLSGGATGELFFGEGSRLTVL.

The CDR3 sequence is CASSPERGSSYEQYF. Partial CDR3 DNA: TGTGCCAGCAGCCCCGAGCGGGGGAGCTCCTACGAG. The chain has TRBV11-1 and TRBJ2-7, with 8 positions matching TRBD2. The DNA ends 3 residues before the CDR3 does, and the rest of the CDR3 is filled in from the germline J gene. V was pared by 5 bases and J by 0 bases, with 6 bases of the junction left unmatched. In germline, CDR1 is SGHAT, CDR2 FQDESV (reference sequence). This CDR3 spans 15 amino acids.

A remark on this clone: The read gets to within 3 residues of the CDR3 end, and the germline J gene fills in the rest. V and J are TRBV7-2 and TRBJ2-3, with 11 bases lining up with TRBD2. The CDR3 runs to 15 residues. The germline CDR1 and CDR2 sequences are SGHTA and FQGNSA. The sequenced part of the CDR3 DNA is TGTGCCAGCAGCACCGGGACTAGCGGACAAGAGACG. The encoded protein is CASSTGTSGQET. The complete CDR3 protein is CASSTGTSGQETQYF.

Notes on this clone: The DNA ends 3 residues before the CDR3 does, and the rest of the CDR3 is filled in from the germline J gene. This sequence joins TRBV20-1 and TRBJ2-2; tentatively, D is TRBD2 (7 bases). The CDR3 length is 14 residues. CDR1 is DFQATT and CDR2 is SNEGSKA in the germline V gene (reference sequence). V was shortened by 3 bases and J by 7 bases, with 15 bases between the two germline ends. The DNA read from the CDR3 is TGCAGTGCTAGGGGTCTAGGGGGGGTCGGGGAG. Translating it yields CSARGLGGVGE. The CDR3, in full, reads CSARGLGGVGELFF.

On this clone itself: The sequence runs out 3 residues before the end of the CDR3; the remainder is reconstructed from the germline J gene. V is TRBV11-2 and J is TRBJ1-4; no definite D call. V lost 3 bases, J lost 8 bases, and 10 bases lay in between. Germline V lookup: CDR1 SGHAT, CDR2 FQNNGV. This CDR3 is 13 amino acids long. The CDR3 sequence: CASSLKGLEKLFF. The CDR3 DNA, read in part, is TGTGCCAGCAGCTTGAAGGGCCTGGAAAAA.

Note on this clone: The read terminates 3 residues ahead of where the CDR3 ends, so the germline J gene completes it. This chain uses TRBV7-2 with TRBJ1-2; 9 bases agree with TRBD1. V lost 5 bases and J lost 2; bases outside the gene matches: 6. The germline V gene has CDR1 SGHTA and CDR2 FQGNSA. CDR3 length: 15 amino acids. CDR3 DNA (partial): TGTGCCAGCAGCCCGCGGACAGGGGAAAACTATGGC. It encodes CASSPRTGENYG. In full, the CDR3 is CASSPRTGENYGYTF. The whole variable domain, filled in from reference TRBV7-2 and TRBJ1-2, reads GAGVSQSPSNKVTEKGKDVELRCDPISGHTALYWYRQSLGQGLEFLIYFQGNSAPDKSGLPSDRFSAERTGGSVSTLTIQRTQQEDSAVYLCASSPRTGENYGYTFGSGTRLTVV.

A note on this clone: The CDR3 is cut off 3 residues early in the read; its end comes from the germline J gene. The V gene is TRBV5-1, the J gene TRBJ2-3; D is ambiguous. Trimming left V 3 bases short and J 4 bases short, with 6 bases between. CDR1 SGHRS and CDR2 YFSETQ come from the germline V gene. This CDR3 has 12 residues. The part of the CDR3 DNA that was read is TGCGCCAGCAGCTCCGTCGCAGATACG. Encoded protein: CASSSVADT. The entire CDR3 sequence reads CASSSVADTQYF.

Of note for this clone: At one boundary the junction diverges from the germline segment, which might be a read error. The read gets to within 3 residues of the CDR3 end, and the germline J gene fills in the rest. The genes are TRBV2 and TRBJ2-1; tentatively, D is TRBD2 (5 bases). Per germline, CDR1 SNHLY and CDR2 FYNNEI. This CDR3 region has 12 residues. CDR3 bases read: TGTACCAGCACACAATCGGGGAATGAG. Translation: CTSTQSGNE. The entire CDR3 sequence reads CTSTQSGNEQFF.

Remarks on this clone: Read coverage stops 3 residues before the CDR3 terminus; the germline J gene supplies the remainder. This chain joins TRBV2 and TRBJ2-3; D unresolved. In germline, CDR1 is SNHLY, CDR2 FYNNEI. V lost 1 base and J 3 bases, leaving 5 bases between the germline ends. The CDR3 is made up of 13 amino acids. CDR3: CASSEDSTDTQYF. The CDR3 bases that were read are TGTGCCAGCAGTGAAGACTCGACAGATACG. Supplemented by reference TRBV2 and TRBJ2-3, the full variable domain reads EPEVTQTPSHQVTQMGQEVILRCVPISNHLYFYWYRQILGQKVEFLVSFYNNEISEKSEIFDDQFSVERPDGSNFTLKIRSTKLEDSAMYFCASSEDSTDTQYFGPGTRLTVL.

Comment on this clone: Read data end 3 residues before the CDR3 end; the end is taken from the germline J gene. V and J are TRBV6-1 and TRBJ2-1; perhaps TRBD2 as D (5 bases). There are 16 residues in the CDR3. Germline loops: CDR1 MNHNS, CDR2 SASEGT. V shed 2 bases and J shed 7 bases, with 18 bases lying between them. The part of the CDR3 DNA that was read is TGTGCCAGCAGTGAACGAAGACGGGGAGAAGGGAATGAG. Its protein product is CASSERRRGEGNE. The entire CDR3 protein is CASSERRRGEGNEQFF.

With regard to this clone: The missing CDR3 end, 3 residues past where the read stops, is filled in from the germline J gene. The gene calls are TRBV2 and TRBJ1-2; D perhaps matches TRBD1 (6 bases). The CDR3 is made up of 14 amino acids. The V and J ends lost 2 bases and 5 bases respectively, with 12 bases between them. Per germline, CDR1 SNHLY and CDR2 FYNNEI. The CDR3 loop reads CASSEFAGAYGYTF. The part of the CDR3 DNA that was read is TGTGCCAGCAGTGAATTCGCAGGGGCTTATGGC.

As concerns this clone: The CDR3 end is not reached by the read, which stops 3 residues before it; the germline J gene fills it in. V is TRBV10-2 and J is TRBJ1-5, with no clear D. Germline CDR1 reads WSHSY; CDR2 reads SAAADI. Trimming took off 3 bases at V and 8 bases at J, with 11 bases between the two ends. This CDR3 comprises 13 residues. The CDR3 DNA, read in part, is TGCGCCAGCAGTGATCAAGGGCGGGAGCCC. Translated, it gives CASSDQGREP. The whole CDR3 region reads CASSDQGREPQHF.

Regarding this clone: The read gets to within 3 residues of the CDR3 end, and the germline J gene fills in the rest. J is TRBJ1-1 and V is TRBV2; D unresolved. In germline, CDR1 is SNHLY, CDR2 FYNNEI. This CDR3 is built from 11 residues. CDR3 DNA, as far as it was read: TGTGCCAGCAGAGAGGGCAGGGAA. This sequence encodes CASREGRE. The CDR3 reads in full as CASREGREAFF.